One TCR beta chain is described in this entry. This record belongs to a study of cytomegalovirus exposure and HLA in healthy donors. Germline V gene sequence: CDR1 MNHEY, CDR2 SVGAGI. V shed 4 bases, J shed 7 bases, and the junction held 4 bases outside the gene matches. This CDR3 has 13 amino acids. The PCR made use of 60 Vbeta and 13 Jbeta primers. The data were produced by immunoSEQ multiplex PCR, yet TCRdb's version contains in-frame clones alone and is incomplete. The table has roughly 190,000 clones, more than 80% seen once. The sequenced sample was PBMCs. This TCR was sampled from a woman aged 45-60 years in good health and CMV-seropositive. The V gene is TRBV6-5, the J gene TRBJ2-1; TRBD1 agrees at 7 bases. For the CDR3, the DNA is TGTGCCAGCAGTTCCGGGACAGAGAATGAGCAGTTCTTC. Translated: CASSSGTENEQFF.